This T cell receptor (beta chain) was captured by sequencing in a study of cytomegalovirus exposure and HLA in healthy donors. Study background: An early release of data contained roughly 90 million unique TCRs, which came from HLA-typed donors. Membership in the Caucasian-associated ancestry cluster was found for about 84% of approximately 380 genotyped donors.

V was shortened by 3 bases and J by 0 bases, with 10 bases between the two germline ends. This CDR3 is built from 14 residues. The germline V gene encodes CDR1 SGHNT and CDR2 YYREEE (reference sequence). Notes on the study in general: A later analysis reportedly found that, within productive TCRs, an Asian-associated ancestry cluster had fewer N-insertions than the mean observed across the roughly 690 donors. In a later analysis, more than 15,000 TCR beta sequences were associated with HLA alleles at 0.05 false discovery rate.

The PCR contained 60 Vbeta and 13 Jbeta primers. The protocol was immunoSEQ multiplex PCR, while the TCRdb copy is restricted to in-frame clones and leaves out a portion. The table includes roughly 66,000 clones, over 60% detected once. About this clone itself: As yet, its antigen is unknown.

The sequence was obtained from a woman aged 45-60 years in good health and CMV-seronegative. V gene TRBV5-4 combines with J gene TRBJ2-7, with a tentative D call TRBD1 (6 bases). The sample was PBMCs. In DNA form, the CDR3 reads TGTGCCAGCAGCTCCCAGGGGTACTCCTACGAGCAGTACTTC. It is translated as CASSSQGYSYEQYF. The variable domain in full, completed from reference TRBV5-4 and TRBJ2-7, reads ETGVTQSPTHLIKTRGQQVTLRCSSQSGHNTVSWYQQALGQGPQFIFQYYREEENGRGNFPPRFSGLQFPNYSSELNVNALELDDSALYLCASSSQGYSYEQYFGPGTRLTVT.